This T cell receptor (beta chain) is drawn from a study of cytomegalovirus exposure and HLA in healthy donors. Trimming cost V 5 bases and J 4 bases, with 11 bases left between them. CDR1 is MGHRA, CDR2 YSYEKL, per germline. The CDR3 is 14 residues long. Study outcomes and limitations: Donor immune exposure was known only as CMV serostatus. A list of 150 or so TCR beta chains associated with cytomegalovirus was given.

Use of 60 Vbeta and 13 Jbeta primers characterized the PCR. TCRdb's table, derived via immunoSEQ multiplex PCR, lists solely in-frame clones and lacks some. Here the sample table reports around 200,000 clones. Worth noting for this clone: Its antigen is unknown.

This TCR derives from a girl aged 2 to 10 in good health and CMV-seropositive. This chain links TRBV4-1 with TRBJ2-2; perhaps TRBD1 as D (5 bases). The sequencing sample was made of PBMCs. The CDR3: CASSSVGPTGELFF. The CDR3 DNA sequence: TGCGCCAGCAGCTCCGTGGGGCCCACCGGGGAGCTGTTTTTT.